Given below is one TCR beta chain in context. Profiling relied on immunoSEQ multiplex PCR, and the TCRdb table lists in-frame clones only, not all of them. The table shows approximately 20,000 clones, with roughly 90% occurring only once. This sample is drawn from a study of T cell changes during pregnancy in multiple sclerosis. V lost 4 bases to trimming and J lost 7 bases, with 17 bases between them. Germline CDR1 and CDR2: SGDLS and YYNGEE. The CDR3 consists of 14 residues. The sample here was CD4+ T cells from peripheral blood mononuclear cells, taken in the third trimester of pregnancy. This TCR was sampled from a female donor with multiple sclerosis, enrolled in a pregnancy study. The chain recombines TRBV9 with TRBJ1-2; D unresolved. The CDR3, as DNA: TGTGCCAGCAGCCTGCGACCCGGGGAGGGTGGCTACACCTTC. Amino acid sequence: CASSLRPGEGGYTF.